This TCR beta chain comes out of a study of blood T cell repertoires in COVID-19. The wider study: Whether acute or convalescent, the COVID-19 samples came from the United States, Italy and Spain.

Measured with immunoSEQ multiplex PCR; TCRdb has only the in-frame clones, and not every one. The data hold some 140,000 clones, with 84% observed a single time. The CDR3 contains 15 residues. This TCR came from a human donor in a cohort sampled during active COVID-19. The V and J genes are TRBV21-1 and TRBJ2-5; the D call of TRBD2 is as the table states it, not checked on the DNA. TRBV21-1 is a listed pseudogene. Material for sequencing was peripheral blood. Written as DNA, the CDR3 is TGTGCCAGCAGCAGGGGCGGGGGGCGTCAAGAGACCCAGTACTTC. Translation: CASSRGGGRQETQYF.